This T cell receptor beta chain was identified during a study of shared clonotypes between healthy human individuals. Assay used: immunoSEQ multiplex PCR; TCRdb lists only in-frame clones, some missing. This table has about 2.2 million clones, approximately 92% appearing once. About this clone itself: Its antigen is undetermined.

The germline V gene encodes CDR1 LNHNV and CDR2 YYDKDF (reference sequence). The CDR3 runs 14 residues. V gave up 1 base and J gave up 2 bases; unmatched junction bases: 2. The study, taken as a whole, reports: What rarefaction showed was incomplete sorted-subset sequencing despite large depth.

Naive CD8 cells lacked CD45RO, underwent positive selection for CCR7 and left out terminally differentiated effector memory CD45RA+ cells. Sequenced sample: naive CD8+ T cells from PBMCs. This rearrangement joins TRBV15 to TRBJ2-7; TRBD1 aligns across 7 bases. The TCR comes from a man aged 18 to 30 in good health. Some clones in this sample may be carry-over from other donors' samples. The CDR3 sequence is CATSRGGQTYEQYF. The CDR3 DNA follows: TGTGCCACCAGCAGAGGGGGACAGACCTACGAGCAGTACTTC.